This T cell receptor (beta chain) was recorded in a study of CD8 T cells in Susac syndrome. Reverse transcription of roughly 0.5 to 1 ug RNA was carried out with random hexamers. By means of immunoSEQ multiplex PCR, TCR beta CDR3 spanning 54 Vbeta and 13 Jbeta underwent amplification. TCRdb recomputed calls from the immunoSEQ multiplex PCR reads with MiXCR, one row per CDR3 protein. The table has under 200,000 distinct CDR3 sequences, approximately 95% seen once. Trimming stripped 1 base from V and 5 bases from J, with 14 bases between. Germline-derived CDR1 and CDR2 are MDHEN and SYDVKM. The CDR3 length is 15 residues.

This TCR was recovered from a human donor with Susac syndrome. Material for sequencing was CD8+ T cells from PBMCs. The chain combines TRBV28 with TRBJ1-2; D might be TRBD1 (5 bases). The CDR3 protein is CASSLSQARSYGYTF. The DNA for the CDR3 is TGTGCCAGCAGTTTATCACAGGCCCGGTCGTATGGCTACACCTTC.